The sequence of this TCR beta chain was determined in a study of blood T cell repertoires in COVID-19. The CDR3 has 17 amino acids. Germline loops: CDR1 LNHNV, CDR2 YYDKDF (reference sequence). Between the trimmed V and J ends, which lost 0 bases and 1 base, there was a span of 15 bases. The table came from immunoSEQ multiplex PCR; TCRdb's copy has only in-frame clones and leaves some out. The repertoire includes about 410,000 clones, approximately 90% of them detected once, and 1.5% to 1.8% sits in the top ten. This TCR came from a woman in her thirties or forties with COVID-19, enrolled during active disease. The chain couples TRBV15 to TRBJ1-1; D uncertain. Sequencing was carried out using peripheral blood. The CDR3 region is CATSRDAWAPSNTEAFF. DNA for the CDR3: TGTGCCACCAGCAGAGATGCCTGGGCCCCCTCGAACACTGAAGCTTTCTTT.